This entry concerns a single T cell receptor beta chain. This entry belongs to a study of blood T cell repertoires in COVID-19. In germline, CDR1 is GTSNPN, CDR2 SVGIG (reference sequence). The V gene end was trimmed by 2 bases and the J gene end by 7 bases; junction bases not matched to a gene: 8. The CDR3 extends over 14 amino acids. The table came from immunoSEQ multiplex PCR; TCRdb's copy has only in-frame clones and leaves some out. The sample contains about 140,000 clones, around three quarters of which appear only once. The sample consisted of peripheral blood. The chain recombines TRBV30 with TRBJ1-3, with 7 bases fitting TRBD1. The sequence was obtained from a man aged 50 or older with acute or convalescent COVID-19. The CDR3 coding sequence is TGTGCCTGGAGTCCGGGACAGTGGGTGAACACCATATATTTT. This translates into CAWSPGQWVNTIYF.